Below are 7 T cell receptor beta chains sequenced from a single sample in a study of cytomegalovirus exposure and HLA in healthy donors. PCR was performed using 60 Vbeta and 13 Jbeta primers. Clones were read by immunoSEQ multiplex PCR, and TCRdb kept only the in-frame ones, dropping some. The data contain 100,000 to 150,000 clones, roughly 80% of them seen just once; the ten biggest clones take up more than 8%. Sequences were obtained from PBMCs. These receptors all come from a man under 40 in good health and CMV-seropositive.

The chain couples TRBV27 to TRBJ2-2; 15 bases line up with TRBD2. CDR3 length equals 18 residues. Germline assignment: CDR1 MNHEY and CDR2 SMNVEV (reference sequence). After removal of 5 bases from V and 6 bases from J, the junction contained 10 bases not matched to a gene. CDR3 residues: CASSPGLAGGPIAGELFF. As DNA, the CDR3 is TGTGCCAGCAGTCCAGGACTAGCGGGGGGGCCGATAGCCGGGGAGCTGTTTTTT.

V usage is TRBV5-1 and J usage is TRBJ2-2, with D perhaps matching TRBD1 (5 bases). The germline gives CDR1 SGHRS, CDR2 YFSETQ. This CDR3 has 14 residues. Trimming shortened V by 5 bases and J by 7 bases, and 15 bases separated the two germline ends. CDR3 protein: CASRGKGLNGELFF. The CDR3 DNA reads TGCGCCAGCAGGGGAAAGGGGCTCAACGGGGAGCTGTTTTTT.

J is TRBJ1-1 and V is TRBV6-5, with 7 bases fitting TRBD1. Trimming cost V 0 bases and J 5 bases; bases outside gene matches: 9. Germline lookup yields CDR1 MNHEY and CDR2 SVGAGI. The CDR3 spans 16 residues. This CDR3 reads CASSYSTGDPETEAFF. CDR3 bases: TGTGCCAGCAGTTACTCCACAGGGGATCCAGAAACTGAAGCTTTCTTT.

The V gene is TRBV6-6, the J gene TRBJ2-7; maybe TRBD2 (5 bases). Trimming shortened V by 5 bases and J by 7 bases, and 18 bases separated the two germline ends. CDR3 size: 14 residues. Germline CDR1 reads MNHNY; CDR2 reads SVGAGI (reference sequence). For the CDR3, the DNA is TGTGCCAGCAGTCCTATTGGTCCCGGGGAGGAGCAGTACTTC. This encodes CASSPIGPGEEQYF.

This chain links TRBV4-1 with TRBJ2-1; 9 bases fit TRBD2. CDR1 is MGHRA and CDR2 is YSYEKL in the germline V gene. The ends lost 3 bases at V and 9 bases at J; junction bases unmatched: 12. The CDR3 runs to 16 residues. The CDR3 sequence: CASSQTRGGRYSEQFF. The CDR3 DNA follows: TGCGCCAGCAGCCAGACGCGGGGGGGCCGGTATAGTGAGCAGTTCTTC.

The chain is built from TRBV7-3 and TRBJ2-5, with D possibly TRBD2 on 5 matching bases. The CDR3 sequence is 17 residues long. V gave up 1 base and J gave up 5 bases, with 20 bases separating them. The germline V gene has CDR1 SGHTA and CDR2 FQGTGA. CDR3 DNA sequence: TGTGCCAGCAGCTTAAATTCACTCGATCGGGGTAGGGAGACCCAGTACTTC. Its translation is CASSLNSLDRGRETQYF.

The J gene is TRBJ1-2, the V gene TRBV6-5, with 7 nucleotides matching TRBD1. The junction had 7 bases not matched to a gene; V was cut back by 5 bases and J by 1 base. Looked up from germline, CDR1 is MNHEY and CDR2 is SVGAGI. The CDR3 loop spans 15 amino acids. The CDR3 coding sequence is TGTGCCAGCAGTACCCTGACAGGGATTAACTATGGCTACACCTTC. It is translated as CASSTLTGINYGYTF.